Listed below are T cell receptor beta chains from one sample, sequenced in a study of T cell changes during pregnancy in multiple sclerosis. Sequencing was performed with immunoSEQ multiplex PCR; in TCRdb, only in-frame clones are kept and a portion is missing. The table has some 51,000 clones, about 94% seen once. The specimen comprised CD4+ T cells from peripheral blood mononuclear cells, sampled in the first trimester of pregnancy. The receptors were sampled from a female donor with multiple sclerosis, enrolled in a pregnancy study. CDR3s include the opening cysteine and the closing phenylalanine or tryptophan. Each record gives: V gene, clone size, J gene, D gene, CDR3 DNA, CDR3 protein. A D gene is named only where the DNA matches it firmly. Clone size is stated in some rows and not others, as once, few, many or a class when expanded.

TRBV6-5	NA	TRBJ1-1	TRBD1	TGTGCCAGCAGTTACCCGGGACAGGGGGCGACTGAAGCTTTCTTT	CASSYPGQGATEAFF
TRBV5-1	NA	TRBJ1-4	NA	TGCGCCAGCAGCTTGGTTTCAGGTGAAAAACTGTTTTTT	CASSLVSGEKLFF
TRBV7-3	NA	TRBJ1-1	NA	TGTGCCAGCGCCCCGGGTCCGGGCACTGAAGCTTTCTTT	CASAPGPGTEAFF
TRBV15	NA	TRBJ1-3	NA	TGTGCCACCAGCAGAGATCGGGTAACTGGAAACACCATATATTTT	CATSRDRVTGNTIYF
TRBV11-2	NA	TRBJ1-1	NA	TGTGCCAGCAGCTTGGGGGGGGTAGTCACTGAAGCTTTCTTT	CASSLGGVVTEAFF
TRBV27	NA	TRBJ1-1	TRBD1	TGTGCCAGCAGAACCACCGGGACAGGGGAAGCTTTCTTT	CASRTTGTGEAFF
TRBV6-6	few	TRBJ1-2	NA	TGTGCCAGCAGTCAACAGGGCGGCTACACCTTC	CASSQQGGYTF
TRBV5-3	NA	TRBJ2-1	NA	TGTGCCAGATCTCTAGCGTCTGAGCAGTTCTTC	CARSLASEQFF
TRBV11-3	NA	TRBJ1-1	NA	TGTGCCAGCAGCTTAGAAGCTACAGGGACTGAAGCTTTCTTT	CASSLEATGTEAFF
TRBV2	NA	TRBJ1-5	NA	TGTGCCAGCAGTGAATGGAGGGGAGCCAATCAGCCCCAGCATTTT	CASSEWRGANQPQHF
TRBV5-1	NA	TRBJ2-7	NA	TGCGCCAGCAGTCAGGGGGACTTAAGAGGGCGGCAGTACTTC	CASSQGDLRGRQYF
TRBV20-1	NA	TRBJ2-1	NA	TGCAGTGCTAGAGATAGCGGTAAGCAGTTCTTC	CSARDSGKQFF
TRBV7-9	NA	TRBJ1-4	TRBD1	TGTGCCAGCAGCTTAACTACAGGGGGTAATGAAAAACTGTTTTTT	CASSLTTGGNEKLFF
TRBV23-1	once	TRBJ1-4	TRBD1	TGCGCCAGCACAGCGCTGACCGGGACAGGTAATGAAAAACTGTTTTTT	CASTALTGTGNEKLFF
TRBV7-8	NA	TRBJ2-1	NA	TGTGCCAGCAGCTCCCAGGGACAATTCTACAATGAGCAGTTCTTC	CASSSQGQFYNEQFF
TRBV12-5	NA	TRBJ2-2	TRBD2	TGTGCTAGTGGTATTAGCGGGGGGGCCGGGGAGCTGTTTTTT	CASGISGGAGELFF
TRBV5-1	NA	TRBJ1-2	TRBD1	TGCGCCAGCAGCTTAACAGGGGGCGACGGCTACACCTTC	CASSLTGGDGYTF